A selection of T cell receptor beta chains follows, all from one sample in a study of T cells in Graves' hyperthyroidism and ophthalmopathy. A single record per CDR3 protein comes from TCRdb applying MiXCR to the multiplex PCR reads. The data show about 400,000 distinct CDR3 sequences, about 15% seen once. The sequencing input was blood. These receptors were taken from a woman under 40 with Graves' hyperthyroidism. Each CDR3 is given with its conserved first and last residue. A D gene is named only where the DNA matches it firmly. Not every row has a clone size; where given, it reads once, few, many or a size class.

d_call,v_call,j_call,clone_size,cdr3_nt,cdr3_aa
TRBD1,TRBV28,TRBJ2-1,-,TGTGCCAGCAGTTCAGGGGGCTCAGTAGCCAAAAACATTCAGTTCTTC,CASSSGGSVAKNIQFF
-,TRBV28,TRBJ1-1,many,TGTGCCAGCAGTTTGTGGGGCGAGCGGAACACTGAAGCTTTCTTT,CASSLWGERNTEAFF
TRBD2,TRBV5-1,TRBJ2-5,few,TGCGCCAGCAGCTCTAGCGGGAGTGGGGAGACCCAGTACTTC,CASSSSGSGETQYF
-,TRBV5-1,TRBJ1-5,-,TGCGCCAGCAGCGTTAGCTTAAATCAGCCCCAGCATTTT,CASSVSLNQPQHF
TRBD1,TRBV29-1,TRBJ1-1,many,TGCAGCGCCCAACAGGGGAGTCTCACTGAAGCTTTCTTT,CSAQQGSLTEAFF
TRBD2,TRBV30,TRBJ2-3,many,TGTGCCTGGAGTCCCCCGGGGCGGGGGTGGGCAGATACGCAGTATTTT,CAWSPPGRGWADTQYF
TRBD1,TRBV28,TRBJ2-2,many,TGTGCCAGCAGTGGCGCAGGGGGCGGATACTATAACACCGGGGAGCTGTTTTTT,CASSGAGGGYYNTGELFF
-,TRBV14,TRBJ2-1,many,TGTGCCAGCAGCCAAGATGGCCTGTTGGGGAATGAGCAGTTCTTC,CASSQDGLLGNEQFF
TRBD1,TRBV2,TRBJ2-7,many,TGTGCCAGCGGGACAGGGGCCTACGAGCAGTACTTC,CASGTGAYEQYF
TRBD1,TRBV30,TRBJ2-7,-,TGTGCCTGGAGTTGGACAGGGAACGAGCAGTACTTC,CAWSWTGNEQYF
-,TRBV3-1,TRBJ1-2,few,TGTGCCAGCAGCCAAGCCAAAGGGATCCATGGCTACACCTTC,CASSQAKGIHGYTF
-,TRBV20-1,TRBJ1-5,-,TGCAGTGCTAGAGATACCAATCAGCCCCAGCATTTT,CSARDTNQPQHF
-,TRBV28,TRBJ2-7,many,TGTGCCAGCAGTTTGGCTCCGACCTACGAGCAGTACTTC,CASSLAPTYEQYF
-,TRBV7-9,TRBJ2-2,-,TGTGCCGGGGGACCGACGTTTGGAGGAACCGGGGAGCTGTTTTTT,CAGGPTFGGTGELFF
-,TRBV19,TRBJ2-2,few,TGTGCCACCGCGGGACAGATGGCCGGGGAGCTGTTTTTT,CATAGQMAGELFF
TRBD2,TRBV28,TRBJ2-3,-,TGTGCCAGCAGGACTAGCGGGGTTAGCACAGATACGCAGTATTTT,CASRTSGVSTDTQYF